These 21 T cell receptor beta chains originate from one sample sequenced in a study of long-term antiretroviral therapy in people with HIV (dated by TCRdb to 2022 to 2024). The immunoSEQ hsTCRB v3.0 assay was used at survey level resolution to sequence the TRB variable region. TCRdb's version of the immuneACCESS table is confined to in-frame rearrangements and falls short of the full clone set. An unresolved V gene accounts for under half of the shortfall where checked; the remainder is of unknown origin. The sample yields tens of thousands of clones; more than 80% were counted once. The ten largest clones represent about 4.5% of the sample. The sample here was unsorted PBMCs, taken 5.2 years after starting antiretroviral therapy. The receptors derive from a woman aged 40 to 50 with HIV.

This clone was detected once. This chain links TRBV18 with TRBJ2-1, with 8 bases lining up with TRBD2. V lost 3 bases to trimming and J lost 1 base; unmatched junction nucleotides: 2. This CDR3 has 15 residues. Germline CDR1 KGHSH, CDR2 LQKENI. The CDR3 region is CASSPQRESYNEQFF. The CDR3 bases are TGTGCCAGCTCACCGCAGCGGGAGTCCTACAATGAGCAGTTCTTC.

The CDR3 DNA follows: TGTGCCAGCAGCACGCGAGATACGCAGTATTTT. The encoded protein is CASSTRDTQYF. The chain joins TRBV6-1 to TRBJ2-3; D gene ambiguous. Germline CDR1 is MNHNS and CDR2 is SASEGT. V lost 6 bases and J lost 5, with 6 bases in between. There are 11 residues in the CDR3.

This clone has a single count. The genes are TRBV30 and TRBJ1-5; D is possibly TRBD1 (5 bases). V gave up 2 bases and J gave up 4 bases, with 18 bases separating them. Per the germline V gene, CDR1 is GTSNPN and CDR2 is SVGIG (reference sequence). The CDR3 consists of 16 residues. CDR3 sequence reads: CAWSLSGYPENQPQHF. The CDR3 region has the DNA TGTGCCTGGAGTCTGTCAGGGTATCCAGAAAATCAGCCCCAGCATTTT.

DNA for the CDR3: TGCGCCAGCAGTGAAGTGACAGGGGGTTTAGATACGCAGTATTTT. Protein: CASSEVTGGLDTQYF. The chain joins TRBV10-2 to TRBJ2-3; 9 bases fit TRBD1. Germline V gene sequence: CDR1 WSHSY, CDR2 SAAADI. The CDR3 totals 15 residues. J lost 5 bases, V lost 3 bases, and 6 bases had no gene match.

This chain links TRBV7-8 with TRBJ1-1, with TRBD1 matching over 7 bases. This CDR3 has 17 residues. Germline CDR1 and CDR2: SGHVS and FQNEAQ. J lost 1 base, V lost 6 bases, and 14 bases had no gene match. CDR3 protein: CASRLKPGQITNTEAFF. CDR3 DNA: TGTGCCAGCAGGCTAAAGCCGGGACAGATAACGAACACTGAAGCTTTCTTT.

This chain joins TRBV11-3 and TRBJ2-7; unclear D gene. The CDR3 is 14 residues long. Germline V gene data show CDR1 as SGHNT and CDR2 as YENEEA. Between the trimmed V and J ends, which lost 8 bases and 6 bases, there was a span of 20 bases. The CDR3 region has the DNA TGTGCCAGCTCCTCATCCGGGCCCCTCAGCGAGCAGTACTTC. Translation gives CASSSSGPLSEQYF.

In nucleotides, the CDR3 is TGTGCTAGTGGTTTTGGCGGGGGAAACACCATATATTTT. This gives the protein CASGFGGGNTIYF. The chain carries TRBV12-5 and TRBJ1-3; D is uncertain. Between the trimmed V and J ends, which lost 3 bases and 4 bases, there was a span of 7 bases. The CDR3 extends over 13 amino acids. The germline V gene encodes CDR1 LGHNT and CDR2 FRNRAP.

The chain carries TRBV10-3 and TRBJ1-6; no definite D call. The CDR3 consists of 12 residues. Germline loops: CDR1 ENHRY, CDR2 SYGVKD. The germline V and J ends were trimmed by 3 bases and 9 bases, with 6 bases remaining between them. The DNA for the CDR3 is TGTGCCATCAGTGAACAGAGTTCACCCCTCCACTTT. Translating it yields CAISEQSSPLHF.

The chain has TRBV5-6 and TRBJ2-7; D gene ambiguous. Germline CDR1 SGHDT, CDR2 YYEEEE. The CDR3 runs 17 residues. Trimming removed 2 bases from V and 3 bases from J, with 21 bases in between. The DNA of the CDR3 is TGTGCCAGCAGCTTAGGGCAACGAGATACCCTTGACTACGAGCAGTACTTC. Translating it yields CASSLGQRDTLDYEQYF.

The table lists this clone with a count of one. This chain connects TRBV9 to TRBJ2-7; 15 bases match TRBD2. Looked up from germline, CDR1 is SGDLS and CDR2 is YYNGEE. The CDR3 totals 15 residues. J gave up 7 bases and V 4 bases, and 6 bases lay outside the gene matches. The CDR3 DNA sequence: TGTGCCAGCAGCTTTTCGGGACTAGCGGGAGGAGAGCAGTACTTC. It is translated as CASSFSGLAGGEQYF. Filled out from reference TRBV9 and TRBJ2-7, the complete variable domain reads DSGVTQTPKHLITATGQRVTLRCSPRSGDLSVYWYQQSLDQGLQFLIQYYNGEERAKGNILERFSAQQFPDLHSELNLSSLELGDSALYFCASSFSGLAGGEQYFGPGTRLTVT.

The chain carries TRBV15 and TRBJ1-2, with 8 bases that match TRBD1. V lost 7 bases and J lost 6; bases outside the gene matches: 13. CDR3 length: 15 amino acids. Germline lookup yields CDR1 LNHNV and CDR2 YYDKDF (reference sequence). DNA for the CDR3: TGTGCCACCACCCAAACTGCGACAGGGGTGGATGGCTACACCTTC. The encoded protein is CATTQTATGVDGYTF.

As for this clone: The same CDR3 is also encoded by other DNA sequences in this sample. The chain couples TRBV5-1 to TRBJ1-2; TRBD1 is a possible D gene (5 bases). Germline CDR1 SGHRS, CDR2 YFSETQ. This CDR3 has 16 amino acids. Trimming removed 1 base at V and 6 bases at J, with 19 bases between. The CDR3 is CASSLRGRIGGDGYTF. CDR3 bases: TGCGCCAGCAGCTTGAGGGGACGCATCGGGGGGGATGGCTACACCTTC.

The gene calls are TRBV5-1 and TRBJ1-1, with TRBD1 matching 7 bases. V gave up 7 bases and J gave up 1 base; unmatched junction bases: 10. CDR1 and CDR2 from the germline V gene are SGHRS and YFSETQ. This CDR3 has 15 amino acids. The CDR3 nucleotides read TGCGCCAGCGGCCAGACAGGGTATCGGAACACTGAAGCTTTCTTT. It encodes CASGQTGYRNTEAFF.

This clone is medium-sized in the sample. CDR3 sequence: CASSLKPRLAGRETQYF. The CDR3 DNA reads TGTGCCAGCAGTTTGAAACCCCGGCTAGCGGGACGGGAGACCCAGTACTTC. The chain combines TRBV27 with TRBJ2-5, with 9 bases aligning to TRBD2. With 3 bases clipped from V and 5 bases from J, the junction kept 13 bases outside the gene matches. CDR3 size: 17 residues. From germline, CDR1 is MNHEY and CDR2 SMNVEV (reference sequence).

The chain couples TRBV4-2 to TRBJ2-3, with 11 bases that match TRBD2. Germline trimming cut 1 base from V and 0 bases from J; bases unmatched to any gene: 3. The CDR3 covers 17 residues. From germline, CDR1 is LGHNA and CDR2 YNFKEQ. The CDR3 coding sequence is TGTGCCAGCAGCCAAGCCTTAGCGGGGGGGAGCACAGATACGCAGTATTTT. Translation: CASSQALAGGSTDTQYF.

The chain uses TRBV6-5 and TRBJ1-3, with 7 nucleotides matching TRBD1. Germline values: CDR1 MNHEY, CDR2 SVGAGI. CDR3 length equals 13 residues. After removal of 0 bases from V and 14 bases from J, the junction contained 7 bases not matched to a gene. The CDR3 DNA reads TGTGCCAGCAGTTACTCAGGAGGGGGCGGATTATATTTT. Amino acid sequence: CASSYSGGGGLYF.

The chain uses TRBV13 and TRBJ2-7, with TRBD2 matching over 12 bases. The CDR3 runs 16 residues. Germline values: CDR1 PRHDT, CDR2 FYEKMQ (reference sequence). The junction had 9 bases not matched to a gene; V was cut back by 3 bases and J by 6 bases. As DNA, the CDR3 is TGTGCCAGCAGCTTTAGTCTAGCGGGAGGGGGACTCGAGCAGTACTTC. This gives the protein CASSFSLAGGGLEQYF.

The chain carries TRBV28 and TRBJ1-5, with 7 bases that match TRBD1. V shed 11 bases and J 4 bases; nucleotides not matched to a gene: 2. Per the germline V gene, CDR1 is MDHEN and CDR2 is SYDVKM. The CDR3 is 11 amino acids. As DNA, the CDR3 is TGTGCCTCAGGGGGAAATCAGCCCCAGCATTTT. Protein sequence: CASGGNQPQHF.

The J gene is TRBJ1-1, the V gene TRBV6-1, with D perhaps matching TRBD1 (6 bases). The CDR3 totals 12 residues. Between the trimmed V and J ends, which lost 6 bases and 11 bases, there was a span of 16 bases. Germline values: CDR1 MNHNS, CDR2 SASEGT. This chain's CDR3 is CASSRSGGRAFF. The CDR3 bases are TGTGCCAGCAGCCGATCTGGGGGGCGGGCTTTCTTT.

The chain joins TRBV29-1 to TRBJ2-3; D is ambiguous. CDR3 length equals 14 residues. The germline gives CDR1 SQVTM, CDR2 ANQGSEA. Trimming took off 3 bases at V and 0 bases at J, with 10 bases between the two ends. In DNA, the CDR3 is TGCAGCGTTGAGCCACAACTTAGCACAGATACGCAGTATTTT. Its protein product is CSVEPQLSTDTQYF.

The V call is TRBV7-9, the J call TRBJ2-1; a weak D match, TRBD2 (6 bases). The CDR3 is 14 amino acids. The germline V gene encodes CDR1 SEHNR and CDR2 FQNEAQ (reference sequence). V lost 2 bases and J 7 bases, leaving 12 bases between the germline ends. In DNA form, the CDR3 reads TGTGCCAGCAGCTTAACGTTGAGCGGGAATGAGCAGTTCTTC. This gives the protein CASSLTLSGNEQFF.